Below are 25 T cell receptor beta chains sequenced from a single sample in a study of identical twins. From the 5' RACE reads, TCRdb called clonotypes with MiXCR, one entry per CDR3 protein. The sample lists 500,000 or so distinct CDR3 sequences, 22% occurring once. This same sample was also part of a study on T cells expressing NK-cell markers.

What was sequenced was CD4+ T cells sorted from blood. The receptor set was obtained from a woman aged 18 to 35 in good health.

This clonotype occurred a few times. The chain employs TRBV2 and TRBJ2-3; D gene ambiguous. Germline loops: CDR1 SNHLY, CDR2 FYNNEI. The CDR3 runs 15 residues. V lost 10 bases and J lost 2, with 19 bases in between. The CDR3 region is CATKIEVVITDTQYF. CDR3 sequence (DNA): TGTGCCACCAAGATAGAAGTAGTTATCACAGATACGCAGTATTTT.

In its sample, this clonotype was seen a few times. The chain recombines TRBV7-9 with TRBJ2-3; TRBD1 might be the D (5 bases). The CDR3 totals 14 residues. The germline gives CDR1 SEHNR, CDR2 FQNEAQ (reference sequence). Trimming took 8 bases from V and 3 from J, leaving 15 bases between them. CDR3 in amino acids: CASRDPPGTDTQYF. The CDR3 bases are TGTGCCAGCCGCGATCCCCCAGGGACAGATACGCAGTATTTT.

The CDR3 spells CASSAGSDQPQHF. CDR3 in DNA: TGCGCCAGCTCAGCAGGGTCGGATCAGCCCCAGCATTTT. The J gene is TRBJ1-5, the V gene TRBV5-1, with D tentatively TRBD1 (5 bases). Trimming shortened V by 7 bases and J by 5 bases, and 13 bases separated the two germline ends. Germline V lookup: CDR1 SGHRS, CDR2 YFSETQ. This CDR3 is 13 amino acids long.

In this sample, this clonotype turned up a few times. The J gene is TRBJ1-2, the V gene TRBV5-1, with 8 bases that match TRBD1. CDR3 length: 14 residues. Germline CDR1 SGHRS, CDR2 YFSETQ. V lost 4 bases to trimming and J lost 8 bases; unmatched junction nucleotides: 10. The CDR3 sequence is CASSVTGGERGYTF. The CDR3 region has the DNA TGCGCCAGCAGCGTAACAGGGGGAGAGCGGGGCTACACCTTC.

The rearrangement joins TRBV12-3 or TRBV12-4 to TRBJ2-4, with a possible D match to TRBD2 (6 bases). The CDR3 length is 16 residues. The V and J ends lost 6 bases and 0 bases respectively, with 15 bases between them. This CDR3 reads CASSRRGTRAKNIQYF. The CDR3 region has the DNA TGTGCCAGCAGCCGCCGGGGGACTCGAGCCAAAAACATTCAGTACTTC.

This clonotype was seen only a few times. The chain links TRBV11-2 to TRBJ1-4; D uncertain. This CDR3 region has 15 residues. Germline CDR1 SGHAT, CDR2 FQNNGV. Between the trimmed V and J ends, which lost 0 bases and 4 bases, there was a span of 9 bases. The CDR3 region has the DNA TGTGCCAGCAGCTTAGACGGCGGACTTAATGAAAAACTGTTTTTT. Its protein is CASSLDGGLNEKLFF.

The CDR3 region is CAISESPGGYTF. DNA of the CDR3: TGTGCCATCAGTGAGTCGCCGGGGGGCTACACCTTC. The V gene is TRBV10-3, the J gene TRBJ1-2; D is undetermined. Trimming pared 0 bases from V and 8 bases from J, leaving 7 bases between. This CDR3 region has 12 residues. Looked up from germline, CDR1 is ENHRY and CDR2 is SYGVKD.

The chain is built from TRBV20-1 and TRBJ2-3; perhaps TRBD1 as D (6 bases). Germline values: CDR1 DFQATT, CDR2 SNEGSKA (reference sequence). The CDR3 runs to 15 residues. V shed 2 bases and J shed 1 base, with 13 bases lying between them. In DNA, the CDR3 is TGCAGTGCTAGAATCAACAGGGAAGGCACAGATACGCAGTATTTT. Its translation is CSARINREGTDTQYF.

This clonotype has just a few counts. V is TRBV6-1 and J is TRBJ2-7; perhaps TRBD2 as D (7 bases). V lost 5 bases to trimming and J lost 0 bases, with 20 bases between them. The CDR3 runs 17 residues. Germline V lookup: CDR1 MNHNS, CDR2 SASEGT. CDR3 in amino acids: CASSMAGGGLLSYEQYF. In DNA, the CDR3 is TGTGCCAGCAGTATGGCTGGCGGGGGCCTCCTCTCCTACGAGCAGTACTTC.

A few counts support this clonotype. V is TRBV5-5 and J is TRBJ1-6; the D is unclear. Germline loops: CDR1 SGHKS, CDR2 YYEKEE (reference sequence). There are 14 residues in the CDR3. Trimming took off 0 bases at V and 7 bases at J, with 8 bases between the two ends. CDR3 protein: CASSLAMPNSPLHF. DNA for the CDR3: TGTGCCAGCAGCTTGGCCATGCCGAATTCACCCCTCCACTTT. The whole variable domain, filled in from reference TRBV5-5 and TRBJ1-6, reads DAGVTQSPTHLIKTRGQQVTLRCSPISGHKSVSWYQQVLGQGPQFIFQYYEKEERGRGNFPDRFSARQFPNYSSELNVNALLLGDSALYLCASSLAMPNSPLHFGNGTRLTVT.

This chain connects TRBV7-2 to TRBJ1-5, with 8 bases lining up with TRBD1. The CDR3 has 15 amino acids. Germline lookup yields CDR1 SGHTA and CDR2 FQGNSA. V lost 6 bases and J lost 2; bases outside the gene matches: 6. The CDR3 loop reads CASSYGTGRNQPQHF. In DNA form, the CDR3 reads TGTGCCAGCAGTTACGGGACAGGACGCAATCAGCCCCAGCATTTT.

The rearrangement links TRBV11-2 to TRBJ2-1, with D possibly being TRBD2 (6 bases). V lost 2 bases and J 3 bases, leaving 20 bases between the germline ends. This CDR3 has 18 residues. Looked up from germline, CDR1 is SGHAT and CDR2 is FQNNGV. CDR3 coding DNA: TGTGCCAGCAGCTTAAGATCGGGGTTAGCGGAGCTCTACAATGAGCAGTTCTTC. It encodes CASSLRSGLAELYNEQFF.

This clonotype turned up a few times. CDR3 nucleotides: TGCAGCGTTACCCGTTGGGTCTACAATGAGCAGTTCTTC. The encoded protein is CSVTRWVYNEQFF. The chain combines TRBV29-1 with TRBJ2-1; the D is unclear. This CDR3 comprises 13 residues. From germline, CDR1 is SQVTM and CDR2 ANQGSEA. The V gene lost 5 bases and the J gene lost 3 bases, with 11 bases spanning the gap.

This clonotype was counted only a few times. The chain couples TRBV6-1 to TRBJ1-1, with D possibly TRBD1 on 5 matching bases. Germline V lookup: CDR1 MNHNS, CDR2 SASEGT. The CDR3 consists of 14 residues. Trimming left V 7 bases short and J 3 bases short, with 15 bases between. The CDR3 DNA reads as TGTGCCAGCACCCGAGGCGGGGGAGACACTGAAGCTTTCTTT. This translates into CASTRGGGDTEAFF.

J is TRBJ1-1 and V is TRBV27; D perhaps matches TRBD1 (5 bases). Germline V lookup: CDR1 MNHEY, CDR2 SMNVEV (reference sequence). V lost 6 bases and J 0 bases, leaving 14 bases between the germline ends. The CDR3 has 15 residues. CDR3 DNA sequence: TGTGCCAGCAGGCTGGGACCTACTATGAACACTGAAGCTTTCTTT. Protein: CASRLGPTMNTEAFF.

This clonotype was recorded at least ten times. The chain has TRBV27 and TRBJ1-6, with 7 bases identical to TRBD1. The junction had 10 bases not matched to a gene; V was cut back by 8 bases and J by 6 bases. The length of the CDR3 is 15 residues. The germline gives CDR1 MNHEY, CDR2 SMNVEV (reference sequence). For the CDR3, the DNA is TGTGCCAGCGGTCCTGTGGACAGGCCTAATTCACCCCTCCACTTT. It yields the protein CASGPVDRPNSPLHF.

CDR3 nucleotide sequence: TGCAGTGCCAATTCGCAGGGTGACTATGGCTACACCTTC. This sequence encodes CSANSQGDYGYTF. This chain joins TRBV20-1 and TRBJ1-2; TRBD1 might be the D (5 bases). Trimming removed 6 bases at V and 3 bases at J, with 14 bases between. Germline V lookup: CDR1 DFQATT, CDR2 SNEGSKA (reference sequence). The CDR3 spans 13 residues.

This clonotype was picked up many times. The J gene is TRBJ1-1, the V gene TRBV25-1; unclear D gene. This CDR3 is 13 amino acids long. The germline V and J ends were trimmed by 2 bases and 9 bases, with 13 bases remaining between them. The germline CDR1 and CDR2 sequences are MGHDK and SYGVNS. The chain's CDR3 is CASSEANRWKAFF. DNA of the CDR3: TGTGCCAGCAGTGAAGCGAATCGGTGGAAAGCTTTCTTT.

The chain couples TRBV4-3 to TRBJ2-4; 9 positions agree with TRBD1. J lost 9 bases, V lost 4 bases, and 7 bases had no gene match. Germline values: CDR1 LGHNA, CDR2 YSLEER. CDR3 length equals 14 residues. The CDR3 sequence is CASSPGQGLGIQYF. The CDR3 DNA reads TGCGCCAGCAGCCCGGGACAGGGTTTAGGCATTCAGTACTTC.

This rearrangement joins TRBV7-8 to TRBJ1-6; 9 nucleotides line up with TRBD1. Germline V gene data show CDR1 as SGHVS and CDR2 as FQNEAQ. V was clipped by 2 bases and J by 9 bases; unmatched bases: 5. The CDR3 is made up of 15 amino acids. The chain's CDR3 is CASSLLGQGFSPLHF. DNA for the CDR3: TGTGCCAGCAGCTTATTGGGACAGGGTTTTTCACCCCTCCACTTT.

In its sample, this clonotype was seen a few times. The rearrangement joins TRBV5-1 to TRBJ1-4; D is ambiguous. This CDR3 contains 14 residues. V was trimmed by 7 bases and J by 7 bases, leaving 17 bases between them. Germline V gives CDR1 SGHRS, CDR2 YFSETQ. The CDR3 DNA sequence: TGCGCCAGCCAAACTGGGCAATCGGGTGAAAAACTGTTTTTT. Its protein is CASQTGQSGEKLFF.

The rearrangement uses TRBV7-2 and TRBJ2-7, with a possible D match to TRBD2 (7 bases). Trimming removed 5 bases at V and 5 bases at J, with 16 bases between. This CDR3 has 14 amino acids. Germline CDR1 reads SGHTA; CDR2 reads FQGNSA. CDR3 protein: CASSPMGGRDEQYF. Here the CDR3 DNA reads TGTGCCAGCAGCCCAATGGGGGGGCGGGACGAGCAGTACTTC.

The CDR3 nucleotides read TGTGCCAGCAGTTCTATCTACAGGGGATTAGGCCAGCCCCAGCATTTT. This sequence encodes CASSSIYRGLGQPQHF. The chain employs TRBV12-3 or TRBV12-4 and TRBJ1-5; 7 bases fit TRBD1. Losses at the gene ends were 4 bases for V and 7 bases for J; bases not matched to a gene: 13. The CDR3 is 16 amino acids.

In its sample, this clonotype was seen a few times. The CDR3 protein is CASSLGPGATEAFF. The CDR3 coding sequence is TGCGCCAGCAGCTTGGGGCCCGGTGCCACTGAAGCTTTCTTT. This chain uses TRBV5-1 with TRBJ1-1; no definite D call. V gave up 0 bases and J gave up 4 bases, with 10 bases separating them. This CDR3 is 14 amino acids long. Germline CDR1 reads SGHRS; CDR2 reads YFSETQ.

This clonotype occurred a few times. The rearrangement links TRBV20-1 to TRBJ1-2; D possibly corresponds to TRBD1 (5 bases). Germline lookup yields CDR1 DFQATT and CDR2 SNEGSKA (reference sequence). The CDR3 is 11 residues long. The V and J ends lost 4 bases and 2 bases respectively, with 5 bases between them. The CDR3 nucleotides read TGCAGTGCTAACAGGAACTATGGCTACACCTTC. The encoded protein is CSANRNYGYTF.